These 28 T cell receptor beta chains came from one sample sequenced in a study of CD8 T cells in ankylosing spondylitis. TCRdb called the 5' RACE reads again in MiXCR, with one record for every CDR3 protein. The repertoire holds 150,000 to 200,000 distinct CDR3 sequences, with more than 9% as singletons. The sequencing input was blood, either unsorted or a sorted T cell fraction (not recorded which). All receptors come from a male donor with ankylosing spondylitis or in good health (not recorded which).

Note on this clonotype: This may stem from a read error, because a much larger clone lies one nucleotide away. CDR3 residues: CASSYSGTGDTEAFF. Written as DNA, the CDR3 is TGTGCCAGCAGTTACTCGGGGACAGGGGACACTGAAGCTTTCTTT. The V call is TRBV6-5, the J call TRBJ1-1; 10 nucleotides line up with TRBD1. CDR3 length equals 15 residues. Per the germline V gene, CDR1 is MNHEY and CDR2 is SVGAGI. The V and J ends lost 0 bases and 3 bases, in that order; junction bases with no gene match: 1.

This clonotype was recorded a few times. This chain links TRBV7-2 with TRBJ1-1, with a tentative D call TRBD1 (6 bases). CDR1 is SGHTA, CDR2 FQGNSA, per germline. The length of the CDR3 is 14 residues. Trimming pared 5 bases from V and 8 bases from J, leaving 18 bases between. The CDR3 here is CASSPEMTGLEAFF. The DNA of the CDR3 is TGTGCCAGCAGCCCAGAAATGACAGGTTTAGAAGCTTTCTTT.

This clonotype has at least ten counts. The chain links TRBV7-2 to TRBJ2-3, with D maybe TRBD2 (6 bases). Trimming pared 3 bases from V and 2 bases from J, leaving 12 bases between. The CDR3 spans 15 residues. CDR1 is SGHTA and CDR2 is FQGNSA in the germline V gene. The CDR3: CASSFVGGATDTQYF. CDR3 bases: TGTGCCAGCAGCTTTGTCGGGGGAGCCACAGATACGCAGTATTTT.

This clonotype has at least ten counts. V is TRBV5-1 and J is TRBJ1-2; D not certain. The CDR3 has 12 amino acids. Germline CDR1 and CDR2: SGHRS and YFSETQ. The V end lost 2 bases, the J end lost 7 bases, and 9 bases lay between the germline ends. The CDR3 here is CASSLGQFGYTF. CDR3 bases: TGCGCCAGCAGCTTAGGGCAGTTTGGCTACACCTTC.

The genes are TRBV2 and TRBJ1-3; tentative D call: TRBD1 (6 bases). Germline V gene sequence: CDR1 SNHLY, CDR2 FYNNEI. V gave up 6 bases and J gave up 0 bases, with 12 bases separating them. This CDR3 has 15 amino acids. CDR3 DNA sequence: TGTGCCAGCAGCACCGGGACAAGCTCTGGAAACACCATATATTTT. It is translated as CASSTGTSSGNTIYF.

This clonotype showed up many times. The V and J genes are TRBV20-1 and TRBJ2-1, with TRBD2 matching over 14 bases. Germline-derived CDR1 and CDR2 are DFQATT and SNEGSKA (reference sequence). The V segment lost 8 bases and the J segment 0 bases; nucleotides outside the gene matches: 6. The CDR3 runs to 16 residues. This CDR3 reads CSPTSGGASSYNEQFF. The CDR3 DNA sequence: TGCAGTCCGACTAGCGGGGGGGCGAGCTCCTACAATGAGCAGTTCTTC.

This clonotype was observed a few times. This chain joins TRBV7-9 and TRBJ2-7; TRBD2 agrees at 8 bases. CDR3 size: 13 residues. Per the germline V gene, CDR1 is SEHNR and CDR2 is FQNEAQ (reference sequence). V dropped 8 bases and J dropped 6; count of bases not matched to a gene: 9. Here the CDR3 reads CASGPGGRLEQYF. The CDR3 DNA follows: TGTGCCAGCGGGCCGGGGGGGCGCCTCGAGCAGTACTTC.

This clonotype was detected many times. The chain uses TRBV9 and TRBJ1-2; the match to TRBD1 covers 7 bases. With V trimmed by 0 bases and J by 2 bases, 1 base remained unmatched. The CDR3 has 14 amino acids. Per the germline V gene, CDR1 is SGDLS and CDR2 is YYNGEE. The CDR3: CASSVVGQNYGYTF. DNA for the CDR3: TGTGCCAGCAGCGTAGTGGGACAGAACTATGGCTACACCTTC.

This clonotype was counted only a few times. The genes are TRBV7-9 and TRBJ2-3; D unclear. The CDR3 runs 14 residues. Germline V gene lookup returns CDR1 SEHNR and CDR2 FQNEAQ (reference sequence). Trimming stripped 5 bases from V and 3 bases from J, with 12 bases between. Here the CDR3 DNA reads TGTGCCAGCAGCCCGAGTGGGGTGACAGATACGCAGTATTTT. This gives the protein CASSPSGVTDTQYF.

This rearrangement joins TRBV5-3 to TRBJ2-7; no reliable D call. TRBV5-3 falls under the ORF class, with uncertain function. Trimming removed 4 bases from V and 8 bases from J, with 7 bases in between. The CDR3 consists of 10 residues. The CDR3 DNA is TGTGCCAGAAGCCGACGGAAGCAGTACTTC. The encoded protein is CARSRRKQYF.

As regards this clonotype: A much larger clone lies one base from this, so it may be a read error. This chain links TRBV12-3 or TRBV12-4 with TRBJ1-1; the match to TRBD1 covers 8 bases. CDR3 length: 14 amino acids. J gave up 6 bases and V 7 bases, and 10 bases lay outside the gene matches. CDR3 amino acids: CASISGRGRAEAFF. CDR3 DNA: TGTGCCAGCATTTCGGGCAGGGGGCGGGCTGAAGCTTTCTTT.

This clonotype was seen repeatedly, ten times or more. This chain links TRBV7-9 with TRBJ1-1, with 9 bases lining up with TRBD1. Trimming removed 1 base from V and 6 bases from J; junction bases left unmatched: 9. Germline CDR1 is SEHNR and CDR2 is FQNEAQ (reference sequence). This CDR3 has 16 amino acids. CDR3 sequence (DNA): TGTGCCAGCAGCTTAGGGGGACAGGGTACGTCCGCTGAAGCTTTCTTT. Protein product: CASSLGGQGTSAEAFF.

This clonotype showed up just a few times. In nucleotides, the CDR3 is TGCGCCAGCAGCCGGGTTATAGACAGGGGGCTGACCTACGAGCAGTACTTC. Its translation: CASSRVIDRGLTYEQYF. The J gene is TRBJ2-7, the V gene TRBV4-1; 10 bases line up with TRBD1. The CDR3 is 17 amino acids. CDR1 and CDR2 (germline): MGHRA, YSYEKL. V was pared by 4 bases and J by 2 bases, with 11 bases of the junction left unmatched.

This clonotype has a count of ten or more. The chain combines TRBV6-6 with TRBJ2-3; D is uncertain. The V end was cut by 6 bases, the J end by 7 bases, with 14 bases between. The CDR3 runs to 13 residues. Germline CDR1 and CDR2: MNHNY and SVGAGI (reference sequence). For the CDR3, the DNA is TGTGCCAGCAGCCTACGTCTCAGCAATACGCAGTATTTT. Translating it yields CASSLRLSNTQYF.

The J gene is TRBJ2-5, the V gene TRBV20-1; maybe TRBD2 (6 bases). Trimming took off 5 bases at V and 2 bases at J, with 15 bases between the two ends. The length of the CDR3 is 14 residues. In germline, CDR1 is DFQATT, CDR2 SNEGSKA (reference sequence). As DNA, the CDR3 is TGCAGTGCTCAACCGGGACTCTTACAAGAGACCCAGTACTTC. It translates to CSAQPGLLQETQYF.

The rearrangement uses TRBV15 and TRBJ2-7; D is perhaps TRBD1 or TRBD2 (7 bases each). The V end was cut by 1 base, the J end by 4 bases, with 14 bases between. Germline CDR1 is LNHNV and CDR2 is YYDKDF (reference sequence). CDR3 length: 15 residues. This chain's CDR3 is CATSRASGGGYEQYF. CDR3 nucleotides: TGTGCCACCAGCAGAGCTTCAGGGGGGGGATACGAGCAGTACTTC.

This clonotype was counted a few times. This chain joins TRBV12-3 or TRBV12-4 and TRBJ2-1; a possible D gene is TRBD2 (6 bases). V gave up 3 bases and J gave up 10 bases, with 13 bases separating them. The CDR3 has 13 amino acids. The CDR3 is CASSFGRAGEQFF. As DNA, the CDR3 is TGTGCCAGCAGTTTTGGTAGGGCGGGGGAGCAGTTCTTC.

The rearrangement joins TRBV6-2 or TRBV6-3 to TRBJ1-1; D not resolved. Trimming took off 4 bases at V and 5 bases at J, with 14 bases between the two ends. The CDR3 runs to 14 residues. Per the germline V gene, CDR1 is MNHEY and CDR2 is SVGEGT. CDR3 residues: CASSFDWAGTEAFF. The CDR3 nucleotides read TGTGCCAGCAGTTTCGATTGGGCCGGGACTGAAGCTTTCTTT.

About this clonotype: This may be a read error, as it is one base from a much larger clone. The CDR3 end shows no conserved phenylalanine or tryptophan, and so a read error is likely. This chain connects TRBV4-1 to TRBJ2-1, with 12 bases aligning to TRBD2. V lost 3 bases, J lost 8 bases, and 5 bases stayed unmatched. The CDR3 spans 15 residues. The V gene's germline CDR1 is MGHRA and CDR2 YSYEKL. The CDR3 bases are TGCGCCAGCAGCCATGGACTAGCGGGGATGGATGAGCAGTTCTTA. Amino acids: CASSHGLAGMDEQFL.

The table lists this clonotype with many counts. This chain uses TRBV7-6 with TRBJ1-6; 8 positions agree with TRBD1. This CDR3 is 14 amino acids long. The V gene's germline CDR1 is SGHVS and CDR2 FNYEAQ. Unmatched junction bases numbered 2, after V lost 4 bases and J lost 6 bases. The CDR3 nucleotides read TGTGCCAGCAGCTCAGACAGGGGTAATTCACCCCTCCACTTT. Translation gives CASSSDRGNSPLHF.

The chain links TRBV5-5 to TRBJ1-2; maybe TRBD1 (5 bases). Trimming took 3 bases from V and 5 from J, leaving 14 bases between them. From germline, CDR1 is SGHKS and CDR2 YYEKEE (reference sequence). The CDR3 has 14 amino acids. The CDR3: CASSSDQGRYGYTF. The DNA of the CDR3 is TGTGCCAGCAGCTCCGATCAGGGTCGTTATGGCTACACCTTC. Full variable domain (missing parts from reference TRBV5-5 and TRBJ1-2): DAGVTQSPTHLIKTRGQQVTLRCSPISGHKSVSWYQQVLGQGPQFIFQYYEKEERGRGNFPDRFSARQFPNYSSELNVNALLLGDSALYLCASSSDQGRYGYTFGSGTRLTVV.

This chain links TRBV20-1 with TRBJ2-7, with D unclear. This CDR3 has 15 residues. Looked up from germline, CDR1 is DFQATT and CDR2 is SNEGSKA (reference sequence). Trimming removed 0 bases at V and 0 bases at J, with 12 bases between. This chain's CDR3 is CSARDPYSPSYEQYF. The CDR3 bases are TGCAGTGCTAGAGACCCCTACTCCCCCTCCTACGAGCAGTACTTC.

This clonotype has a count of ten or more. A junction boundary mismatches the germline segment, possibly from a read error. The rearrangement uses TRBV4-1 and TRBJ2-1; 13 nucleotides line up with TRBD2. The V gene's germline CDR1 is MGHRA and CDR2 YSYEKL. The CDR3 is 15 amino acids. In DNA form, the CDR3 reads TGCGCCAGCAGCCAGGGACTAGCGGGAACTAATGAGCATTTCTTC. It yields the protein CASSQGLAGTNEHFF.

This clonotype was seen repeatedly, ten times or more. V and J are TRBV5-1 and TRBJ2-3; the match to TRBD2 covers 8 bases. CDR1 and CDR2 (germline): SGHRS, YFSETQ. V lost 4 bases to trimming and J lost 4 bases; unmatched junction nucleotides: 8. The CDR3 length is 15 residues. CDR3 sequence: CASSQGAGESDTQYF. The DNA for the CDR3 is TGCGCCAGCAGCCAGGGAGCGGGAGAGTCAGATACGCAGTATTTT.

This clonotype showed up many times. V is TRBV9 and J is TRBJ2-1; D possibly matches TRBD1 or TRBD2 (5 bases each). There are 12 residues in the CDR3. The germline CDR1 and CDR2 sequences are SGDLS and YYNGEE. V lost 3 bases and J 13 bases, leaving 14 bases between the germline ends. CDR3 sequence: CASSDRDQIQFF. CDR3 sequence (DNA): TGTGCCAGCAGCGACCGGGACCAAATCCAGTTCTTC.

This clonotype was found many times. The V gene is TRBV5-6, the J gene TRBJ2-1; D ambiguous. CDR3 length equals 16 residues. The germline gives CDR1 SGHDT, CDR2 YYEEEE. The V end was cut by 0 bases, the J end by 4 bases, with 14 bases between. The CDR3 nucleotides are TGTGCCAGCAGCTTGGACCCTCCCTCCCCATACAATGAGCAGTTCTTC. This encodes CASSLDPPSPYNEQFF.

Many counts were recorded for this clonotype. This chain connects TRBV9 to TRBJ2-1; D perhaps matches TRBD2 (6 bases). The CDR3 extends over 15 amino acids. The germline V gene encodes CDR1 SGDLS and CDR2 YYNGEE. With 2 bases removed from V and 4 bases from J, the gap between germline ends came to 13 bases. In nucleotides, the CDR3 is TGTGCCAGCAGCGTCCTGAGCGCGGGGTACAATGAGCAGTTCTTC. Translating it yields CASSVLSAGYNEQFF.

This clonotype was seen at least ten times. The chain couples TRBV4-1 to TRBJ2-3, with 8 bases lining up with TRBD2. With 0 bases clipped from V and 0 bases from J, the junction kept 8 bases outside the gene matches. CDR1 is MGHRA and CDR2 is YSYEKL in the germline V gene. This CDR3 has 18 residues. The CDR3 coding sequence is TGCGCCAGCAGCCAAGATGGGGCAGCGGGAGCGAGCACAGATACGCAGTATTTT. Translation gives CASSQDGAAGASTDTQYF.